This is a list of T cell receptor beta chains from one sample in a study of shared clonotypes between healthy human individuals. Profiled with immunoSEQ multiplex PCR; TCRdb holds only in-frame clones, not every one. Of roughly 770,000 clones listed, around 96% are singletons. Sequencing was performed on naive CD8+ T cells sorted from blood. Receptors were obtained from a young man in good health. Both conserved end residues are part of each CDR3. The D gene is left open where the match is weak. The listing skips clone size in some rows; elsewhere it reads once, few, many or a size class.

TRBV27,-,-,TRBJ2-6,TGTGCCAGCAGTATGGGGGCTGGGGCCAACGTCCTGACTTTC,CASSMGAGANVLTF
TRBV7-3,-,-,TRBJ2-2,TGTGCCAGCTCTATATCCTCGGCCCCCGGGGAGCTGTTTTTT,CASSISSAPGELFF
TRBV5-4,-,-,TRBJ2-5,TGTGCCAGCGTGCTGGAAGAGACCCAGTACTTC,CASVLEETQYF
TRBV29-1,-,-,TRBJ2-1,TGCAGCGTTGAGGTGCAGGGTGGCAATGAGCAGTTCTTC,CSVEVQGGNEQFF
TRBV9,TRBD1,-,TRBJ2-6,TGTGCCAGCAGCGCCAATCGACAGGGGACGGGGGCCAACGTCCTGACTTTC,CASSANRQGTGANVLTF
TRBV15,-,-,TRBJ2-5,TGTGCCACCAGCAGAGATAAAACCCCTGGGGGACGCCAGTACTTC,CATSRDKTPGGRQYF
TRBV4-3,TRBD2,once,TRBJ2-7,TGCGCCAGCAGCCAGACCCTAGCGGGAAGGGAGCAGTACTTC,CASSQTLAGREQYF
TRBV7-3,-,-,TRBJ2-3,TGTGCCAGCAGCCCGGTGTCGGGGCGCACAGATACGCAGTATTTT,CASSPVSGRTDTQYF
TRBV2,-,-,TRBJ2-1,TGTGCCAGCAGGGACCGATGGGATGAGCAGTTCTTC,CASRDRWDEQFF
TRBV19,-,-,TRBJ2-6,TGTGCCAGTAGTTTGGCAGCCTCTGGGGCCAACGTCCTGACTTTC,CASSLAASGANVLTF
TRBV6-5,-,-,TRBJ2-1,TGTGCCAGCAGTTCCACAGGGTATGAGCAGTTCTTC,CASSSTGYEQFF
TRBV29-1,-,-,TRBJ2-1,TGCAGCGTCGTTACCTACCGGGACCAACCTCACAATGAGCAGTTCTTC,CSVVTYRDQPHNEQFF
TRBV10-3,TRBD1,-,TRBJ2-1,TGTGCCATCAGTGAGTCTGGGACAGGGCAGAATGAGCAGTTCTTC,CAISESGTGQNEQFF
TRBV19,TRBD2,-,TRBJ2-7,TGTGCCCGGAATGGACTAGCGGACTCCTACGAGCAGTACTTC,CARNGLADSYEQYF
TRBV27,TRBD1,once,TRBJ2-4,TGTGCCAGCAGGAACGGGACAGCCAGGAGTCACATTCAGTACTTC,CASRNGTARSHIQYF
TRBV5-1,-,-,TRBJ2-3,TGCGCCAGCAGCTTGGAACAGGCCACAGATACGCAGTATTTT,CASSLEQATDTQYF
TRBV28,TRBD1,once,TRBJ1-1,TGTGCCAGCAGTTTACCACAGGGGCCTGAAGCTTTCTTT,CASSLPQGPEAFF
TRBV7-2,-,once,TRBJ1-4,TGTGCCAGCAGCTTAGTTGGGGGTGGTTACGAAAAACTGTTTTTT,CASSLVGGGYEKLFF